A selection of T cell receptor beta chains follows, all from one sample in a study of cytomegalovirus exposure and HLA in healthy donors. The repertoire was sequenced with immunoSEQ multiplex PCR; TCRdb's copy has only in-frame clones and lacks some. The data contain approximately 100,000 clones, around 76% of them singletons. The sequenced sample was PBMCs. The receptor set was obtained from a woman in her forties or fifties in good health and CMV-seropositive. Both conserved end residues are trimmed from each CDR3. Fields, in order: V gene, clone size, J gene, CDR3 protein. Where a row states a size, it is once, few, many or the class of an expanded clone; other rows omit it.

V gene: TRBV7-9; clone size: NA; J gene: TRBJ2-1; CDR3 protein: ASSPRGAAYNEQF
V gene: TRBV7-2; clone size: NA; J gene: TRBJ1-3; CDR3 protein: ASSLGGPEN
V gene: TRBV7-8; clone size: NA; J gene: TRBJ2-1; CDR3 protein: ASNEDAGVDNEQF
V gene: TRBV11-1; clone size: NA; J gene: TRBJ2-3; CDR3 protein: ASSLATGGPTQY
V gene: TRBV11-2; clone size: NA; J gene: TRBJ2-7; CDR3 protein: ASSLGGQGANEQY
V gene: TRBV19; clone size: NA; J gene: TRBJ1-2; CDR3 protein: ASSSAKGNGYT
V gene: TRBV28; clone size: few; J gene: TRBJ1-1; CDR3 protein: ASSLRTQGRTEAF
V gene: TRBV7-8; clone size: NA; J gene: TRBJ2-7; CDR3 protein: ASSIYRQGYEQY
V gene: TRBV5-1; clone size: few; J gene: TRBJ1-2; CDR3 protein: ASSLPGNYGYT
V gene: TRBV7-3; clone size: NA; J gene: TRBJ2-5; CDR3 protein: ASSSRLAGEETQY
V gene: TRBV27; clone size: NA; J gene: TRBJ2-1; CDR3 protein: ASQQGTYNEQF
V gene: TRBV5-1; clone size: NA; J gene: TRBJ2-5; CDR3 protein: ASSRSGDKQETQY
V gene: TRBV4-3; clone size: NA; J gene: TRBJ2-1; CDR3 protein: ASSQAGTGGYNEQF
V gene: TRBV7-8; clone size: NA; J gene: TRBJ2-7; CDR3 protein: ASSHRASGTYEQY
V gene: TRBV6-5; clone size: NA; J gene: TRBJ1-5; CDR3 protein: ASSYPSRARGQPQH
V gene: TRBV6-5; clone size: NA; J gene: TRBJ2-3; CDR3 protein: ASSTLEEAPDTQY
V gene: TRBV5-8; clone size: NA; J gene: TRBJ1-6; CDR3 protein: ASSSDRTSSYNSPLH
V gene: TRBV7-9; clone size: NA; J gene: TRBJ2-1; CDR3 protein: ASSPPLRQGPYNEQF
V gene: TRBV6-1; clone size: NA; J gene: NA; CDR3 protein: ASSELLGTGSSYEQY
V gene: TRBV7-9; clone size: NA; J gene: TRBJ2-5; CDR3 protein: ASSLETGGETQY
V gene: TRBV30; clone size: NA; J gene: TRBJ2-7; CDR3 protein: AWRTGQGTYEQY
V gene: TRBV9; clone size: NA; J gene: TRBJ2-2; CDR3 protein: ASSVVAGGRGGELF
V gene: TRBV25-1; clone size: NA; J gene: TRBJ1-2; CDR3 protein: ASSEPRGQGRAGYGYT
V gene: TRBV27; clone size: NA; J gene: TRBJ1-6; CDR3 protein: AGSSQQGANSPLH
V gene: TRBV5-1; clone size: NA; J gene: TRBJ2-3; CDR3 protein: ASSHGLAGYTDTQY
V gene: TRBV7-3; clone size: NA; J gene: TRBJ1-5; CDR3 protein: ASSLPGSNQPQH
V gene: TRBV29-1; clone size: NA; J gene: TRBJ2-2; CDR3 protein: SVGQENTGELF
V gene: TRBV7-6; clone size: NA; J gene: TRBJ1-1; CDR3 protein: ASSLSGGTEAF
V gene: TRBV10-3; clone size: NA; J gene: TRBJ1-2; CDR3 protein: AALPRTGGYGYT
V gene: TRBV9; clone size: NA; J gene: TRBJ1-2; CDR3 protein: ASSGGQLQNYGYT
V gene: TRBV27; clone size: NA; J gene: TRBJ2-1; CDR3 protein: ASSLFTGTRTGNEQF
V gene: TRBV28; clone size: NA; J gene: TRBJ1-2; CDR3 protein: ASSPPTGAHYGYT
V gene: TRBV2; clone size: few; J gene: TRBJ1-1; CDR3 protein: ASSATVQNTEAF
V gene: TRBV5-1; clone size: NA; J gene: TRBJ2-7; CDR3 protein: ASSLLAIQVDEQY
V gene: TRBV11-2; clone size: NA; J gene: TRBJ1-6; CDR3 protein: ASSSQQGARSPLH
V gene: TRBV28; clone size: NA; J gene: TRBJ1-6; CDR3 protein: ASSLFSGGSYNSPLH
V gene: TRBV15; clone size: NA; J gene: TRBJ1-5; CDR3 protein: ATSRRRDSNQPQH
V gene: TRBV6-1; clone size: NA; J gene: TRBJ2-7; CDR3 protein: ASSPTGYGGSEQY
V gene: TRBV7-9; clone size: NA; J gene: TRBJ2-5; CDR3 protein: ASSSRETQY
V gene: TRBV6-1; clone size: few; J gene: TRBJ2-1; CDR3 protein: ASGQGPYNEQF